The 2 T cell receptor beta chains listed next were all sequenced from one sample in a study of T cells in tuberculosis. Indicated time point: new active TB diagnosis, blood taken before or within 7 days of starting treatment. Repertoires were generated with immunoSEQ multiplex PCR, while TCRdb's copy carries only in-frame clones and drops some. The sample shows tens of thousands of clones, around 93% of them seen only once. This sample comprised PBMCs, obtained at tuberculosis diagnosis. Receptors originate from an adult with tuberculosis.

The chain recombines TRBV6-1 with TRBJ2-7; TRBD1 matches 8 bases. CDR1 and CDR2 from the germline V gene are MNHNS and SASEGT. CDR3 size: 17 residues. With V trimmed by 2 bases and J by 2 bases, 11 bases remained unmatched. The CDR3 nucleotides are TGTGCCAGCAGTGAACCGGGACAGGTTAAGGGTCCCTACGAGCAGTACTTC. Translation: CASSEPGQVKGPYEQYF.

This clone was seen once. The chain is built from TRBV5-4 and TRBJ2-3; possibly TRBD1 for D (6 bases). V was shortened by 4 bases and J by 5 bases, with 11 bases between the two germline ends. The CDR3 has 13 residues. Germline values: CDR1 SGHNT, CDR2 YYREEE (reference sequence). CDR3: CASSISGVDTQYF. The DNA for the CDR3 is TGTGCCAGCAGCATCTCAGGGGTAGATACGCAGTATTTT.